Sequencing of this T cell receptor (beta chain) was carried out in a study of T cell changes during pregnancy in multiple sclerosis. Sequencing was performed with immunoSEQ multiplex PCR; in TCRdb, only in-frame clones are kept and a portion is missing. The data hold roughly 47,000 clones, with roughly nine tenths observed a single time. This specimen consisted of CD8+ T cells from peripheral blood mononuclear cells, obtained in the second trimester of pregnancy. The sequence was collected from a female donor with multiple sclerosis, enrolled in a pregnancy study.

CDR3: CASSLDGAYGYTF. The CDR3, as DNA: TGTGCCAGCAGCTTAGATGGGGCCTATGGCTACACCTTC. The chain links TRBV11-2 to TRBJ1-2, with D perhaps TRBD1 (5 bases). The CDR3 sequence is 13 residues long. Germline V gives CDR1 SGHAT, CDR2 FQNNGV. The V and J ends lost 0 bases and 4 bases respectively, with 6 bases between them.